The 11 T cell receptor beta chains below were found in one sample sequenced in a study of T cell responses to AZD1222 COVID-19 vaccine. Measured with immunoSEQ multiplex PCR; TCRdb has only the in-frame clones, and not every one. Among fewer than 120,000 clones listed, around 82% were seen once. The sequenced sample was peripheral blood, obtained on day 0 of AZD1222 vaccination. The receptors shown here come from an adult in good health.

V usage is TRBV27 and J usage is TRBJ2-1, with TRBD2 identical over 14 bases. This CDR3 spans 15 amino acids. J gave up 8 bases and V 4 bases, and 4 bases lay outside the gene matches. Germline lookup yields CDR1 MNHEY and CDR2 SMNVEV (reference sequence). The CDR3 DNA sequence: TGTGCCAGCAGTTCGACTAGCGGGGGGGGAGATGAGCAGTTCTTC. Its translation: CASSSTSGGGDEQFF.

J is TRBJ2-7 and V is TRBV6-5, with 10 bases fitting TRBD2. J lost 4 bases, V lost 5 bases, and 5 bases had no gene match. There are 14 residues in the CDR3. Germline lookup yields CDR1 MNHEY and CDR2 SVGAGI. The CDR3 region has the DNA TGTGCCAGCAGTAGGACTAGCGGTTCTTACGAGCAGTACTTC. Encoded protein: CASSRTSGSYEQYF.

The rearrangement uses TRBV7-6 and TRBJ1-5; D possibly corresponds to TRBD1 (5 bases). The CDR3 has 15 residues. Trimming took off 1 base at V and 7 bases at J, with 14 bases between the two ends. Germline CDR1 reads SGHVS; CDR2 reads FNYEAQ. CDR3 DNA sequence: TGTGCCAGCAGCTTAGGCGGGGGGGTGGAACAGCCCCAGCATTTT. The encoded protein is CASSLGGGVEQPQHF.

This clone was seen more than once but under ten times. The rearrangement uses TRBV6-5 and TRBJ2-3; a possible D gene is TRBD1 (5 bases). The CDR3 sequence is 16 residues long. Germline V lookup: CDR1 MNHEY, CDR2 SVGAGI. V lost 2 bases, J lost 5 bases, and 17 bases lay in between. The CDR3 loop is CASSYRFIGVLDTQYF. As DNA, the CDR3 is TGTGCCAGCAGTTACCGTTTTATAGGGGTGTTAGATACGCAGTATTTT.

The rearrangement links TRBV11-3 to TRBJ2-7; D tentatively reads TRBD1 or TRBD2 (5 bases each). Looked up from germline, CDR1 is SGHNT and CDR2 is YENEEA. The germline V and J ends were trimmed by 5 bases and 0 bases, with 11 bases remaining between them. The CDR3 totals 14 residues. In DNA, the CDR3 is TGTGCCAGCAGCGTTGGGACCAACTCCTACGAGCAGTACTTC. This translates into CASSVGTNSYEQYF. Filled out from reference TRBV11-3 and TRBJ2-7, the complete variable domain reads EAGVVQSPRYKIIEKKQPVAFWCNPISGHNTLYWYLQNLGQGPELLIRYENEEAVDDSQLPKDRFSAERLKGVDSTLKIQPAELGDSAVYLCASSVGTNSYEQYFGPGTRLTVT.

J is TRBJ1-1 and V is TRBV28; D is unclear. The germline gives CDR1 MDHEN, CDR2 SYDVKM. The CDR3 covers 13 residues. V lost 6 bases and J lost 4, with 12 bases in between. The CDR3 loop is CASRTARITEAFF. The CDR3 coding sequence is TGTGCCAGCAGGACGGCACGGATCACTGAAGCTTTCTTT.

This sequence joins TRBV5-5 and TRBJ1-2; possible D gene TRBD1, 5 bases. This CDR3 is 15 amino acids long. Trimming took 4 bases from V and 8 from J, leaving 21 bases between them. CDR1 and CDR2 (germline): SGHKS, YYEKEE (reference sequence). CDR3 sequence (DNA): TGTGCCAGCAGCGGGGAGTTTCAGGGAATTCGCGGCTACACCTTC. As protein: CASSGEFQGIRGYTF.

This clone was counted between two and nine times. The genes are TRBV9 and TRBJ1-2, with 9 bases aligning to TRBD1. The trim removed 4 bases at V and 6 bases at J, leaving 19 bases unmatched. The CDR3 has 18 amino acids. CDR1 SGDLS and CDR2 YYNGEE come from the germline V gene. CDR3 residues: CASSRHSPGQGRENGYTF. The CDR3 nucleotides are TGTGCCAGCAGCCGTCATTCTCCGGGACAGGGAAGAGAAAATGGCTACACCTTC.

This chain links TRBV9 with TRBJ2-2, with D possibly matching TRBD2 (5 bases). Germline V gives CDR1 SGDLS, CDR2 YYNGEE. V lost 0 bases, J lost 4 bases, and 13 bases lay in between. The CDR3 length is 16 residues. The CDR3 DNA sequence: TGTGCCAGCAGCGTAGGTTCTCGGGCGGGCACCGGGGAGCTGTTTTTT. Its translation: CASSVGSRAGTGELFF.

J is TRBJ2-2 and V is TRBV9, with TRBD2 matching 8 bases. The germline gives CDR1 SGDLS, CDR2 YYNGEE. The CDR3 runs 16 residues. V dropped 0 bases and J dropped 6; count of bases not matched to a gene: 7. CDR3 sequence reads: CASSVGGSGSAGELFF. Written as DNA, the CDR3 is TGTGCCAGCAGCGTAGGGGGCAGCGGGAGTGCCGGGGAGCTGTTTTTT.

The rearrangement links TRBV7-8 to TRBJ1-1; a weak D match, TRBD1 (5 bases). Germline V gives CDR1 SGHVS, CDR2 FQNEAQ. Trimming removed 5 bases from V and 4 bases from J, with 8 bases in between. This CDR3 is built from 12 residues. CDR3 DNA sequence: TGTGCCAGCAGCCCGGGGGGCACTGAAGCTTTCTTT. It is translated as CASSPGGTEAFF.